One and the same sample provided the 26 T cell receptor beta chains below, sequenced in a study of blood T cell repertoires in COVID-19 (dated by TCRdb to the early 2020s). The library relied on the immunoSEQ multiplex PCR assay. TCRdb obtained this table from immuneACCESS and retained in-frame rearrangements with V and J assigned. These tables miss some clones; where compared with another copy, unresolved V genes account for less than half of the shortfall, and the remainder is unexplained. This sample holds approximately 200,000 clones; roughly 82% were observed only once. The biggest ten clones account for about 8.6% of the sample. The material sequenced was PBMCs or T cells enriched from blood (not recorded which). The source of these receptors is a young woman who had recovered from COVID-19.

The chain combines TRBV14 with TRBJ2-1, with D hard to call. CDR1 and CDR2 (germline): SGHDN, FVKESK. CDR3 size: 13 residues. V was trimmed by 4 bases and J by 3 bases, leaving 7 bases between them. This CDR3 reads CASSPLNYNEQFF. As DNA, the CDR3 is TGTGCCAGCAGCCCACTCAACTACAATGAGCAGTTCTTC.

J is TRBJ1-5 and V is TRBV7-8; 7 bases agree with TRBD1. V was pared by 5 bases and J by 2 bases, with 6 bases of the junction left unmatched. The CDR3 has 15 amino acids. Germline loops: CDR1 SGHVS, CDR2 FQNEAQ. CDR3 sequence (DNA): TGTGCCAGCAGCCAACCCGGGACAGGCAATCAGCCCCAGCATTTT. It encodes CASSQPGTGNQPQHF.

The chain carries TRBV7-9 and TRBJ2-5; D might be TRBD1 (7 bases). Germline values: CDR1 SEHNR, CDR2 FQNEAQ (reference sequence). The CDR3 has 16 amino acids. Trimming cost V 5 bases and J 5 bases, with 21 bases left between them. The CDR3 DNA follows: TGTGCCAGCAGCCCTGTGGAGGGGGCTCTGATGGAGACCCAGTACTTC. As protein: CASSPVEGALMETQYF.

The chain links TRBV11-3 to TRBJ2-1, with 9 positions matching TRBD2. Germline V lookup: CDR1 SGHNT, CDR2 YENEEA. V lost 1 base to trimming and J lost 9 bases; unmatched junction nucleotides: 7. This CDR3 spans 15 amino acids. CDR3 in amino acids: CASSLGGSREGEQFF. The DNA of the CDR3 is TGTGCCAGCAGCTTAGGAGGGTCGCGGGAGGGTGAGCAGTTCTTC.

The genes are TRBV10-2 and TRBJ2-1, with TRBD2 matching 9 bases. The J segment lost 13 bases and the V segment lost 0 bases, leaving 7 bases of the junction unmatched. CDR3 length equals 14 residues. The germline CDR1 and CDR2 sequences are WSHSY and SAAADI. The CDR3 is CASSESTSGSRQFF. DNA of the CDR3: TGCGCCAGCAGTGAGTCAACTAGCGGGTCCCGCCAGTTCTTC.

The chain carries TRBV4-2 and TRBJ1-4; D is possibly TRBD1 (6 bases). CDR1 and CDR2 from the germline V gene are LGHNA and YNFKEQ. The CDR3 consists of 12 residues. Trimming stripped 6 bases from V and 5 bases from J, with 7 bases between. Here the CDR3 reads CASSGQNEKLFF. The CDR3 DNA sequence: TGTGCCAGCAGTGGACAGAATGAAAAACTGTTTTTT.

This clone was observed a few times. This chain joins TRBV4-2 and TRBJ2-5; TRBD2 matches at 15 bases. Looked up from germline, CDR1 is LGHNA and CDR2 is YNFKEQ. The length of the CDR3 is 21 residues. The trim removed 4 bases at V and 0 bases at J, leaving 15 bases unmatched. The CDR3 DNA follows: TGTGCCAGCAGCCGGTCCCGATCCACCGGGACTAGCGGGAGGAACCAAGAGACCCAGTACTTC. Its protein product is CASSRSRSTGTSGRNQETQYF.

This clone showed up just a few times. This chain connects TRBV19 to TRBJ2-1; tentatively, D is TRBD1 (5 bases). The CDR3 loop spans 14 amino acids. The germline gives CDR1 LNHDA, CDR2 SQIVND (reference sequence). V was cut by 7 bases and J by 5 bases, with 15 bases left in between. The DNA of the CDR3 is TGTGCCAGTATATCAGGCAGCAGGGACAATGAGCAGTTCTTC. Protein product: CASISGSRDNEQFF.

This clone was observed a single time. This chain uses TRBV2 with TRBJ1-5; 10 bases fit TRBD1. CDR1 and CDR2 (germline): SNHLY, FYNNEI. The V segment lost 4 bases and the J segment 6 bases; nucleotides outside the gene matches: 12. The CDR3 extends over 17 amino acids. The CDR3 is CASSATGGARWSQPQHF. CDR3 nucleotides: TGTGCCAGCAGTGCGACAGGGGGCGCGAGGTGGAGTCAGCCCCAGCATTTT.

The chain employs TRBV10-3 and TRBJ2-1; 9 bases are a match to TRBD2. Trimming cost V 0 bases and J 4 bases; bases outside gene matches: 4. The germline V gene encodes CDR1 ENHRY and CDR2 SYGVKD. The CDR3 is 16 amino acids. The CDR3: CAISESASGTYNEQFF. CDR3 DNA sequence: TGTGCCATCAGTGAGTCGGCTAGCGGGACGTACAATGAGCAGTTCTTC.

This chain links TRBV7-9 with TRBJ1-1, with 10 positions matching TRBD1. The germline V gene encodes CDR1 SEHNR and CDR2 FQNEAQ (reference sequence). The J segment lost 5 bases and the V segment lost 6 bases, leaving 6 bases of the junction unmatched. The CDR3 runs 14 residues. DNA for the CDR3: TGTGCCAGCAGATTTGGACAGGGGGATACTGAAGCTTTCTTT. This codes for CASRFGQGDTEAFF.

V is TRBV20-1 and J is TRBJ1-5; tentative D call: TRBD1 (5 bases). This CDR3 region has 16 residues. The V end was cut by 3 bases, the J end by 6 bases, with 21 bases between. Looked up from germline, CDR1 is DFQATT and CDR2 is SNEGSKA (reference sequence). The CDR3 DNA reads as TGCAGTGCTAGTAAGGCAGGGAAGATTCTGGGTCAGCCCCAGCATTTT. Its translation is CSASKAGKILGQPQHF.

The chain links TRBV28 to TRBJ1-1, with a weak D call TRBD1 (6 bases). CDR3 length: 12 residues. Germline CDR1 is MDHEN and CDR2 is SYDVKM. The V end was cut by 10 bases, the J end by 5 bases, with 14 bases between. The CDR3 DNA reads as TGTGCCACGGGGGGGGCCGGGACTGAAGCTTTCTTT. Translation: CATGGAGTEAFF.

The V call is TRBV28, the J call TRBJ2-7; D possibly corresponds to TRBD1 (6 bases). Trimming took 6 bases from V and 3 from J, leaving 15 bases between them. This CDR3 is built from 14 residues. Per the germline V gene, CDR1 is MDHEN and CDR2 is SYDVKM. CDR3 protein: CASSVQGNLYEQYF. For the CDR3, the DNA is TGTGCCAGCAGCGTTCAGGGGAACCTCTACGAGCAGTACTTC.

The CDR3 DNA reads as TGTGCCAGCAGTGGGAGCGGGAGGGCCAGTGATACAGATACGCAGTATTTT. Its translation is CASSGSGRASDTDTQYF. The chain couples TRBV28 to TRBJ2-3; TRBD2 agrees at 10 bases. V dropped 5 bases and J dropped 3; count of bases not matched to a gene: 11. CDR1 is MDHEN, CDR2 SYDVKM, per germline. The CDR3 is 17 amino acids.

This chain joins TRBV28 and TRBJ1-3; unclear D gene. Trimming took 5 bases from V and 0 from J, leaving 8 bases between them. The V gene's germline CDR1 is MDHEN and CDR2 SYDVKM. The CDR3 runs to 14 residues. This chain's CDR3 is CASSTEISGNTIYF. The CDR3 DNA sequence: TGTGCCAGCAGTACAGAGATCTCTGGAAACACCATATATTTT.

The chain uses TRBV5-4 and TRBJ2-7, with 8 positions matching TRBD2. V shed 3 bases and J 5 bases; nucleotides not matched to a gene: 7. CDR1 is SGHNT, CDR2 YYREEE, per germline (reference sequence). This CDR3 is built from 14 residues. The CDR3 loop reads CASSSAGVGHEQYF. CDR3 nucleotides: TGTGCCAGCAGCTCAGCGGGAGTCGGCCACGAGCAGTACTTC.

V gene TRBV5-6 combines with J gene TRBJ2-7; 7 bases are shared with TRBD1. Germline loops: CDR1 SGHDT, CDR2 YYEEEE. CDR3 length: 14 amino acids. Trimming at V came to 4 bases and at J to 2 bases, leaving 6 bases not matched to a gene. CDR3 sequence reads: CASSGGTGAYEQYF. For the CDR3, the DNA is TGTGCCAGCAGCGGGGGAACAGGGGCCTACGAGCAGTACTTC.

The CDR3 DNA reads TGTGCCAGTCACAGGGGTGATCAGCCCCAGCATTTT. Protein: CASHRGDQPQHF. This chain links TRBV19 with TRBJ1-5, with 7 bases matching TRBD1. The CDR3 totals 12 residues. J lost 5 bases, V lost 8 bases, and 3 bases had no gene match. Germline assignment: CDR1 LNHDA and CDR2 SQIVND (reference sequence).

The chain employs TRBV29-1 and TRBJ2-1, with D perhaps matching TRBD2 (6 bases). The V end lost 3 bases, the J end lost 4 bases, and 10 bases lay between the germline ends. CDR1 and CDR2 from the germline V gene are SQVTM and ANQGSEA. CDR3 size: 13 residues. The CDR3 DNA reads TGCAGCGTTGAGGGGAGGACTTACAATGAGCAGTTCTTC. Amino acid sequence: CSVEGRTYNEQFF.

The chain recombines TRBV28 with TRBJ2-1; 14 bases match TRBD2. The CDR3 length is 17 residues. The J segment lost 6 bases and the V segment lost 6 bases, leaving 10 bases of the junction unmatched. Germline V CDR1 and CDR2: MDHEN, SYDVKM. CDR3 sequence (DNA): TGTGCCAGCAGCCCGGGACTAGCGGGAGTTCTTGGCAATGAGCAGTTCTTC. Residues: CASSPGLAGVLGNEQFF.

This clone was seen just once. The chain employs TRBV6-5 and TRBJ1-6, with 9 bases identical to TRBD1. The CDR3 runs 15 residues. Germline CDR1 MNHEY, CDR2 SVGAGI. V was clipped by 6 bases and J by 9 bases; unmatched bases: 9. CDR3 sequence: CASRNPTGGSSPLHF. CDR3 DNA: TGTGCCAGCAGGAATCCGACAGGGGGTAGTTCACCCCTCCACTTT.

This clone is a singleton in its sample. The rearrangement uses TRBV7-9 and TRBJ2-3; D unclear. CDR3 length equals 13 residues. CDR1 is SEHNR and CDR2 is FQNEAQ in the germline V gene (reference sequence). Trimming pared 2 bases from V and 2 bases from J, leaving 5 bases between. This CDR3 is CASSLTDTDTQYF. In DNA form, the CDR3 reads TGTGCCAGCAGCTTAACAGACACAGATACGCAGTATTTT.

The chain carries TRBV7-6 and TRBJ2-5, with 7 positions matching TRBD1. Trimming cost V 2 bases and J 5 bases; bases outside gene matches: 8. Germline V CDR1 and CDR2: SGHVS, FNYEAQ. This CDR3 has 15 amino acids. CDR3 loop: CASSLTGTVGETQYF. CDR3 sequence (DNA): TGTGCCAGCAGCTTAACCGGGACAGTGGGGGAGACCCAGTACTTC. Full variable domain (missing parts from reference TRBV7-6 and TRBJ2-5): GAGVSQSPRYKVTKRGQDVALRCDPISGHVSLYWYRQALGQGPEFLTYFNYEAQQDKSGLPNDRFSAERPEGSISTLTIQRTEQRDSAMYRCASSLTGTVGETQYFGPGTRLLVL.

The rearrangement links TRBV28 to TRBJ2-1; 11 nucleotides line up with TRBD2. V dropped 5 bases and J dropped 6; count of bases not matched to a gene: 12. Germline CDR1 MDHEN, CDR2 SYDVKM. The CDR3 contains 17 residues. Here the CDR3 reads CASSPRTSGFWTNEQFF. CDR3 DNA: TGTGCCAGCAGTCCCCGGACTAGCGGGTTTTGGACCAATGAGCAGTTCTTC.

The V call is TRBV5-4, the J call TRBJ1-1; TRBD1 agrees at 9 bases. Germline V gene lookup returns CDR1 SGHNT and CDR2 YYREEE (reference sequence). V was pared by 3 bases and J by 5 bases, with 8 bases of the junction left unmatched. The CDR3 extends over 15 amino acids. The CDR3, as DNA: TGTGCCAGCAGCTCACCGGGACAGGGAAGGACTGAAGCTTTCTTT. Its translation is CASSSPGQGRTEAFF.